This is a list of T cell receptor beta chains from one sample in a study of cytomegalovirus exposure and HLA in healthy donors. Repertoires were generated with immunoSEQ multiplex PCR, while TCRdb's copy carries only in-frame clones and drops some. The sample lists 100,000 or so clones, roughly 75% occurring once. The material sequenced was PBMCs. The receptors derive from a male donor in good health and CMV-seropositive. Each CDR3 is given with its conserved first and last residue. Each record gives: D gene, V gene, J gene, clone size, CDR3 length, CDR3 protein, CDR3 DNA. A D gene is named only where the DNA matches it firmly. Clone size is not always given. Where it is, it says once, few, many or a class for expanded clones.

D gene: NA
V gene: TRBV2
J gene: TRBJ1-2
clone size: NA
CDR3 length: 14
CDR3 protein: CASSESAGGYGYTF
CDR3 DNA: TGTGCCAGCAGTGAATCGGCCGGGGGCTATGGCTACACCTTC

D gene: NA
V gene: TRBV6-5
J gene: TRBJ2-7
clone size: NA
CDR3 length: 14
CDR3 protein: CASRGGGTAYEQYF
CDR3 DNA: TGTGCCAGCAGAGGGGGGGGGACCGCCTACGAGCAGTACTTC

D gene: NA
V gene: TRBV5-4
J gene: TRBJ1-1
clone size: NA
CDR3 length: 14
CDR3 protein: CASSTDNMNTEAFF
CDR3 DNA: TGTGCCAGCAGCACAGACAACATGAACACTGAAGCTTTCTTT

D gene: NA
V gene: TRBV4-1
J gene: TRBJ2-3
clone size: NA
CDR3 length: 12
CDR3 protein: CASRGGVDTQYF
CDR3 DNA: TGCGCCAGCAGGGGGGGTGTGGATACGCAGTATTTT

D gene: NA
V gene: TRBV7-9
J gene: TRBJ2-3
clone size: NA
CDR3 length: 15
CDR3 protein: CASSHPGGVRDTQYF
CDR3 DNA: TGTGCCAGCAGCCACCCCGGCGGGGTCAGAGATACGCAGTATTTT

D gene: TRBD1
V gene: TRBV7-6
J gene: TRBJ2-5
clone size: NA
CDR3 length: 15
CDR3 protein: CASSLATGSGETQYF
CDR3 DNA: TGTGCCAGCAGCTTAGCGACAGGGTCGGGGGAGACCCAGTACTTC

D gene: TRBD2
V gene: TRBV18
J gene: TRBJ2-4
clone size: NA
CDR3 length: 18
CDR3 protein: CASSLATSGGIRGNIQYF
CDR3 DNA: TGTGCCAGCTCACTCGCGACTAGCGGGGGGATCCGCGGAAACATTCAGTACTTC

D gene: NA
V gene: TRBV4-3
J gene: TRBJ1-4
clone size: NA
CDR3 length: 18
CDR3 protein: CASSPRRASNDPSGKLFF
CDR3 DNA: TGCGCCAGCAGCCCCAGGAGGGCATCGAACGATCCGTCCGGAAAACTGTTTTTT

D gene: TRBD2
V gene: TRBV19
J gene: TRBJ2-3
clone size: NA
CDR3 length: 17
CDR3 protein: CASSGTSGAIYRDTQYF
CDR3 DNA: TGTGCCAGTAGTGGGACTAGCGGGGCAATTTATAGAGATACGCAGTATTTT

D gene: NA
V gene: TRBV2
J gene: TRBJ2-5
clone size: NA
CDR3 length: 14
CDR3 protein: CASSDWQGQETQYF
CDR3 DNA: TGTGCCAGCAGTGATTGGCAGGGCCAAGAGACCCAGTACTTC

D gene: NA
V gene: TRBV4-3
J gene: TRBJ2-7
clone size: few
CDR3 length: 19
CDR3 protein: CASSQDNIEGGTENYEQYF
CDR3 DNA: TGCGCCAGCAGCCAAGATAATATCGAGGGGGGGACGGAGAATTACGAGCAGTACTTC

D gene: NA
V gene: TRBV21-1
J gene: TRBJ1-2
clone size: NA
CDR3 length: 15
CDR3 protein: CASSKVPGGSYGYTF
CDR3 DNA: TGTGCCAGCAGCAAAGTTCCAGGGGGCAGCTATGGCTACACCTTC

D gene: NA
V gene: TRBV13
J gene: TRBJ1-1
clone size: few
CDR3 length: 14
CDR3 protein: CASSTPTGGTEAFF
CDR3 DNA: TGTGCCAGCAGTACACCGACGGGTGGTACTGAAGCTTTCTTT

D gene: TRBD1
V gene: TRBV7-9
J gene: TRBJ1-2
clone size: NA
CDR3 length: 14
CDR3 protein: CASSLAGTDNGYTF
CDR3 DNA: TGTGCCAGCAGCTTAGCTGGGACAGATAATGGCTACACCTTC

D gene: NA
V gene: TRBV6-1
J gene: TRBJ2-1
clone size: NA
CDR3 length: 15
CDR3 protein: CASSDTWSSYNEQFF
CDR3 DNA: TGTGCCAGCAGTGACACATGGAGCTCCTACAATGAGCAGTTCTTC

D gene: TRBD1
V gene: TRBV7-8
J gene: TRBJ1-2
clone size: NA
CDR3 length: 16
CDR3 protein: CASSLRRTGTNYGYTF
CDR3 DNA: TGTGCCAGCAGCTTAAGACGGACAGGAACCAACTATGGCTACACCTTC

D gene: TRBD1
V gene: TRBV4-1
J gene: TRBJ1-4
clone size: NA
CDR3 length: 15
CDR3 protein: CASSQQVQGDEKLFF
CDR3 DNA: TGCGCCAGCAGCCAGCAAGTACAGGGGGATGAAAAACTGTTTTTT

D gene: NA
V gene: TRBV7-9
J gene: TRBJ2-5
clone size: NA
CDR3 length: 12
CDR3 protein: CASRALGETQYF
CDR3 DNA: TGTGCCAGCAGGGCGCTCGGGGAGACCCAGTACTTC

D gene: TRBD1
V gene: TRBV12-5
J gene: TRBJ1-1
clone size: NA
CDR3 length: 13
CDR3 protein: CASGLGTGTEAFF
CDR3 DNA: TGTGCTAGTGGTTTGGGGACAGGCACTGAAGCTTTCTTT

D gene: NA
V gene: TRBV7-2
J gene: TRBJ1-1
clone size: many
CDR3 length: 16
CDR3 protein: CASSRHRRQGNTEAFF
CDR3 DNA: TGTGCCAGCAGCCGTCACCGCCGGCAGGGGAACACTGAAGCTTTCTTT

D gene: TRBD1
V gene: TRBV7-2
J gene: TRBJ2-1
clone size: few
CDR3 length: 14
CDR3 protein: CASSYTGQYNEQFF
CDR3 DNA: TGTGCCAGCAGCTATACGGGACAGTACAATGAGCAGTTCTTC

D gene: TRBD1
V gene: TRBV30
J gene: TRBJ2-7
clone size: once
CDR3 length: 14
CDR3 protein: CAWRADRGLSEQYF
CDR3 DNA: TGTGCCTGGAGAGCAGACAGGGGGCTGAGCGAGCAGTACTTC

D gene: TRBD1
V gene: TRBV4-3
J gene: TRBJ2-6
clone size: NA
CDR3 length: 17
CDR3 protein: CASSQGDRGSGANVLTF
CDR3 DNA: TGCGCCAGCAGCCAAGGCGACAGGGGCTCTGGGGCCAACGTCCTGACTTTC

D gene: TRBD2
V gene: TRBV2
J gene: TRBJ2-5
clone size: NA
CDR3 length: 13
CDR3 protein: CASSGLARETQYF
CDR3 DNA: TGTGCCAGCAGTGGACTAGCGCGAGAGACCCAGTACTTC

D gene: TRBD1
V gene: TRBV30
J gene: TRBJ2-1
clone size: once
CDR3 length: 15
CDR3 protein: CAWSGDRGLNNEQFF
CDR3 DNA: TGTGCCTGGAGTGGGGACAGGGGCCTTAACAATGAGCAGTTCTTC

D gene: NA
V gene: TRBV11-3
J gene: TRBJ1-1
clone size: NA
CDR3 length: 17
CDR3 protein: CASSLDITASMNTEAFF
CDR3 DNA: TGTGCCAGCAGCTTAGATATTACAGCTAGCATGAACACTGAAGCTTTCTTT

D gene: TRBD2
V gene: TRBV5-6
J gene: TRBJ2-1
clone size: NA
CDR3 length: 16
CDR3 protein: CASSLEPGGAYNEQFF
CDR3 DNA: TGTGCCAGCAGCCTAGAACCGGGGGGGGCCTACAATGAGCAGTTCTTC

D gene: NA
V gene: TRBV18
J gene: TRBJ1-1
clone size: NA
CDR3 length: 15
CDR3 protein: CASSPTGIGNTEAFF
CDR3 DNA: TGTGCCAGCTCACCAACGGGTATCGGTAACACTGAAGCTTTCTTT

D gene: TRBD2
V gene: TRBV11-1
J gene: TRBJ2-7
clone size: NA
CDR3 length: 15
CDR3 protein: CASSLTGLAVNEQYF
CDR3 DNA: TGTGCCAGCAGCTTAACAGGACTAGCGGTAAACGAGCAGTACTTC

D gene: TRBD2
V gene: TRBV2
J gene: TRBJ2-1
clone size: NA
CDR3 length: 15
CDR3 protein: CASTMTSGGSSEQFF
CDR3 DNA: TGTGCCAGCACCATGACTAGCGGGGGGTCCTCTGAGCAGTTCTTC

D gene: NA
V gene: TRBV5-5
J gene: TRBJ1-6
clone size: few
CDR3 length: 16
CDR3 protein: CASSLGLPPLNSPLHF
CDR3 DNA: TGTGCCAGCAGCTTGGGACTACCCCCTTTAAATTCACCCCTCCACTTT

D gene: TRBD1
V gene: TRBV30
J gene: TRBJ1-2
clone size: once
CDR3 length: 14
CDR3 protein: CAWSVGTGEDGYTF
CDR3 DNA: TGTGCCTGGAGTGTAGGGACAGGGGAGGATGGCTACACCTTC

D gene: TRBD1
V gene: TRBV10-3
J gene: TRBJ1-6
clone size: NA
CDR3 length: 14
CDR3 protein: CAISVQDRESPLHF
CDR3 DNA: TGTGCCATCAGTGTTCAGGACAGGGAATCACCCCTCCACTTT

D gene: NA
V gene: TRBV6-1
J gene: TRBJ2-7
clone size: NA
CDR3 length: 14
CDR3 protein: CASKEPDSSYEQYF
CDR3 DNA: TGTGCCAGCAAAGAACCCGACAGTTCCTACGAGCAGTACTTC

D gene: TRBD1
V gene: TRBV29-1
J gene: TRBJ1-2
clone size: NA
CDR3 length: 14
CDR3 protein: CSVEDIGQGDGYTF
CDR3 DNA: TGCAGCGTTGAAGATATTGGACAGGGTGATGGCTACACCTTC

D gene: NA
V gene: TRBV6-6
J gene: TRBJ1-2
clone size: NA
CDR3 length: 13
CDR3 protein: CASSSDRQYGYPF
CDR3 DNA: TGTGCCAGCAGTTCCGACAGGCAGTATGGCTACCCCTTC

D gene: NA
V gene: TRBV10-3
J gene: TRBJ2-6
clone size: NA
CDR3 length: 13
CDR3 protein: CATLNSGANVLTF
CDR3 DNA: TGTGCCACCTTAAATTCTGGGGCCAACGTCCTGACTTTC

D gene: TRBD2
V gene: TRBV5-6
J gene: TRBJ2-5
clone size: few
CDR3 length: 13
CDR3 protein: CASSSTSVETQYF
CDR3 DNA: TGTGCCAGCAGCTCGACTAGCGTGGAGACCCAGTACTTC

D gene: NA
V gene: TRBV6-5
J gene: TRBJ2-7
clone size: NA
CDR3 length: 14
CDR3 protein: CASSYDGSGYEQYF
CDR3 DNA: TGTGCCAGCAGTTACGACGGTAGCGGCTACGAGCAGTACTTC

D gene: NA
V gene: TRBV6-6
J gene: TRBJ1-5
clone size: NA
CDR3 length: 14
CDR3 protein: CASKPLERNQPQHF
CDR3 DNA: TGTGCCAGCAAGCCGTTAGAGCGCAATCAGCCCCAGCATTTT

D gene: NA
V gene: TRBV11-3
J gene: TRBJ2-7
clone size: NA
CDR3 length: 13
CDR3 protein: CASSLRRQPEQYF
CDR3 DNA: TGTGCCAGCAGCTTGAGGCGCCAGCCCGAGCAGTACTTC

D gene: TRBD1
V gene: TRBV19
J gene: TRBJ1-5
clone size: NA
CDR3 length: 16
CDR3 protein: CASSQTGDFGNQPQHF
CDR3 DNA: TGTGCCAGTAGCCAGACAGGGGATTTCGGCAATCAGCCCCAGCATTTT

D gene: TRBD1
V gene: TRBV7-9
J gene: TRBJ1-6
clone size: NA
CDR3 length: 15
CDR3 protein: CASSLIGQGNSPLHF
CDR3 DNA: TGTGCCAGCAGCTTGATTGGACAGGGGAATTCACCCCTCCACTTT

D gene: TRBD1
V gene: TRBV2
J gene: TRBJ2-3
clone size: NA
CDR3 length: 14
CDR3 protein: CASRLGQSTDTQYF
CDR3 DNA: TGTGCCAGCAGACTGGGACAGTCCACAGATACGCAGTATTTT

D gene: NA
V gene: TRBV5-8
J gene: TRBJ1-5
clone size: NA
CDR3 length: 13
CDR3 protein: CASRRDRNQPQHF
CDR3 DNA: TGTGCCAGCCGGAGGGACCGCAATCAGCCCCAGCATTTT

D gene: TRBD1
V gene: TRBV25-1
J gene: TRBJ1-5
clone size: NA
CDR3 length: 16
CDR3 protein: CASPCHDRGGNQPQHF
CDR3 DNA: TGTGCCAGCCCTTGCCACGACAGGGGAGGCAATCAGCCCCAGCATTTT

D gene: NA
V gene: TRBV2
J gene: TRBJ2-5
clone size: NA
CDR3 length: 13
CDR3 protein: CASNLRGQETQYF
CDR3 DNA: TGTGCCAGCAACCTCCGGGGGCAAGAGACCCAGTACTTC

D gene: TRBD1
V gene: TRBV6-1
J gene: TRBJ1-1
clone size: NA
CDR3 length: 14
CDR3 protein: CASSAGQGVHEAFF
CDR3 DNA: TGTGCCAGCAGTGCCGGACAGGGGGTGCATGAAGCTTTCTTT

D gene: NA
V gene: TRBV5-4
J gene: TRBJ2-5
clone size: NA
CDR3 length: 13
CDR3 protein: CASSFGEERTQYF
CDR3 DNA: TGTGCCAGCAGCTTCGGGGAAGAGAGAACCCAGTACTTC

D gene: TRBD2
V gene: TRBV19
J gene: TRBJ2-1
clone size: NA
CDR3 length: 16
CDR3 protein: CASSIVASGGYNEQFF
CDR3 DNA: TGTGCCAGTAGTATAGTGGCTAGCGGGGGCTACAATGAGCAGTTCTTC

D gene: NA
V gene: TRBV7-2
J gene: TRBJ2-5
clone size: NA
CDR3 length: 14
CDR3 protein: CASSLSQVSETQYF
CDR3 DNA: TGTGCCAGCAGCCTTAGTCAGGTGTCGGAGACCCAGTACTTC

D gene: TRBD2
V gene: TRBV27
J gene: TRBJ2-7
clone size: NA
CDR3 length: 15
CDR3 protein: CASPPTSGGSYEQYF
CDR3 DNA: TGTGCCAGTCCTCCAACTAGCGGGGGCTCCTACGAGCAGTACTTC

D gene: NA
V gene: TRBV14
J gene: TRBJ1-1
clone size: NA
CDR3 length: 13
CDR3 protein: CASTRQGNTEAFF
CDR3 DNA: TGTGCCAGCACCCGTCAGGGGAACACTGAAGCTTTCTTT

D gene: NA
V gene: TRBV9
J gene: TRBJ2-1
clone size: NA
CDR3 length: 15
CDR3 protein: CASSVDPGPYNEQFF
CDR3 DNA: TGTGCCAGCAGCGTAGATCCAGGGCCCTACAATGAGCAGTTCTTC

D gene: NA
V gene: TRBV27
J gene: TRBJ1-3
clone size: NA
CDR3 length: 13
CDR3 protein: CASSPRVGNTIYF
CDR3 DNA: TGTGCCAGCAGCCCACGGGTGGGAAACACCATATATTTT

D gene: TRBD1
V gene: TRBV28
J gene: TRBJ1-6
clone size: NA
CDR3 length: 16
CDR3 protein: CASSLRGQGAGSPLHF
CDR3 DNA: TGTGCCAGCAGTTTAAGGGGTCAGGGGGCAGGTTCACCCCTCCACTTT

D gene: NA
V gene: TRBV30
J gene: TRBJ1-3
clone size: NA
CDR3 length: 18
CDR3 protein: CAWSVPPGHVHSGNTIYF
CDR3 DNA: TGTGCCTGGAGTGTGCCCCCGGGACACGTTCACTCTGGAAACACCATATATTTT